Reported below is one T cell receptor beta chain. Its specificity is not known. Anti-CD3/anti-CD28 beads served as a nonspecific positive control stimulus. CD4+ T cells upregulating both CD40 ligand and CD69 were sorted as responding cells. CD8+ T cells were removed from PBMCs prior to stimulation. Trimming removed 7 bases at V and 4 bases at J, with 4 bases between. The CDR3 sequence is 11 residues long. Germline CDR1 reads SNHLY; CDR2 reads FYNNEI. This sample is drawn from a study of persistence of HIV-infected CD4 T cells. Study at large: A median of about 8 years of suppressive ART preceded sampling. A larger, less memory-rich fraction responded to anti-CD3/anti-CD28 beads than to antigen.

Points from the study as a whole: TCRbeta richness was lower in CMV- and Gag-responding cells than in anti-CD3/anti-CD28-responding cells.

Sequencing used immunoSEQ version 4 in survey mode. Some clones are missing from TCRdb's copy, which holds only in-frame ones; the method was immunoSEQ multiplex PCR. The data show around 39,000 clones, roughly 90% seen once. This specimen consisted of CD4+ T cells sorted from PBMCs after roughly 19-hour stimulation, obtained from a patient who received antiretroviral therapy. The rearrangement joins TRBV2 to TRBJ1-4; D remains ambiguous. This TCR came from an adult man with HIV who was CMV-seropositive. CDR3 nucleotide sequence: TGTGCCAGCAAAGATAATGAAAAACTGTTTTTT. Protein sequence: CASKDNEKLFF.